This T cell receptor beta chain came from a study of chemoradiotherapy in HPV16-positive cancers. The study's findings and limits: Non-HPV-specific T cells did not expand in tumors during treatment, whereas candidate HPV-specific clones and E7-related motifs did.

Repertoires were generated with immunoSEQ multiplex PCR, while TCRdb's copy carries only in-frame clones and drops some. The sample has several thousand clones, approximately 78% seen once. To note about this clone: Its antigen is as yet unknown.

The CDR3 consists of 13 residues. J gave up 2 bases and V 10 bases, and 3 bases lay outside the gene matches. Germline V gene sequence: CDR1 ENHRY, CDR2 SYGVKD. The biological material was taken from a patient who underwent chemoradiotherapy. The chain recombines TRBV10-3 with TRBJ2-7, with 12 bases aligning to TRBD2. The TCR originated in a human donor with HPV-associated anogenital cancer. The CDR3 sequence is CATTSGGTYEQYF. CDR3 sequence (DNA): TGTGCCACAACTAGCGGGGGGACCTACGAGCAGTACTTC.